The T cell receptor (beta chain) described here comes from a study of cytomegalovirus exposure and HLA in healthy donors. Germline CDR1 is SGHRS and CDR2 is YFSETQ. This CDR3 contains 13 residues. V gave up 0 bases and J gave up 4 bases, with 7 bases separating them. The PCR ran on 60 Vbeta and 13 Jbeta primers. Method: immunoSEQ multiplex PCR; TCRdb's copy keeps in-frame clones and lacks some. The sample has roughly 92,000 clones; 80% are singletons. The V and J genes are TRBV5-1 and TRBJ1-2; no reliable D call. This receptor was taken from a woman aged 45-65 years in good health and CMV-seropositive. Sequenced: PBMCs. CDR3 residues: CASSLETGYGYTF. CDR3 nucleotide sequence: TGCGCCAGCAGCTTGGAAACGGGCTATGGCTACACCTTC.